These 20 T cell receptor beta chains originate from one sample sequenced in a study of naive and memory T cell subsets (dated by TCRdb to about 2017). The library relied on UMI-ligation and nested PCR. Sequencer: Illumina MiSeq. An equimolar mix of two oligonucleotides covering both TRBC1 and TRBC2 was used as the beta constant-region primer. Four rounds of PCR were used to amplify ligated cDNA, with nested alpha and beta constant-region primers being used together with the SP2 primer. TCRdb itself trimmed the public reads at Q25 with fastp, ran MiXCR and retained productive beta chains. Merged by CDR3 protein, the rows form single entries marked with the most common genes and DNA. Present in this sample are 100,000 to 150,000 distinct CDR3 sequences, 36% of which were seen just once. Around 0.92% of the sample belongs to the ten largest clones. Sequencing was carried out using central memory CD4+ T cells from blood. What the cell subset or site label conveys for this sample: central memory, CD45RA- CD27+. These TCRs come from a human donor in good health.

The DNA for the CDR3 is TGTGCCAGCAGTGATTTGGGGACTATCGTCCCCATTCAGTACTTC. Amino acid sequence: CASSDLGTIVPIQYF. V gene TRBV6-1 combines with J gene TRBJ2-4; 7 positions agree with TRBD2. Trimming at V came to 3 bases and at J to 9 bases, leaving 11 bases not matched to a gene. The CDR3 loop spans 15 amino acids. Germline V gene data show CDR1 as MNHNS and CDR2 as SASEGT.

V and J are TRBV4-3 and TRBJ1-1; possibly TRBD1 for D (6 bases). This CDR3 spans 15 amino acids. Germline V gene lookup returns CDR1 LGHNA and CDR2 YSLEER. Trimming removed 1 base at V and 7 bases at J, with 16 bases between. The CDR3 bases are TGCGCCAGCAGCCAAGCGATTAGGACAGCGATTGAAGCTTTCTTT. Its translation is CASSQAIRTAIEAFF.

This clonotype came up a few times. This chain joins TRBV7-2 and TRBJ2-1; TRBD2 matches 14 bases. V shed 4 bases and J 6 bases; nucleotides not matched to a gene: 5. CDR1 is SGHTA, CDR2 FQGNSA, per germline. This CDR3 has 16 amino acids. This CDR3 is CASSSRLAGGPNEQFF. The CDR3 nucleotides are TGTGCCAGCAGCTCAAGACTAGCGGGAGGGCCCAATGAGCAGTTCTTC.

The rearrangement links TRBV20-1 to TRBJ1-1, with D unresolved. Germline lookup yields CDR1 DFQATT and CDR2 SNEGSKA (reference sequence). This CDR3 is built from 12 residues. The V gene lost 1 base and the J gene lost 6 bases, with 9 bases spanning the gap. As DNA, the CDR3 is TGCAGTGCTAGAGTGGAAATCGCTGAAGCTTTCTTT. This sequence encodes CSARVEIAEAFF.

V is TRBV19 and J is TRBJ2-7; TRBD1 agrees at 7 bases. This CDR3 region has 20 residues. Trimming took 2 bases from V and 2 from J; bases not matched to a gene: 21. CDR1 is LNHDA, CDR2 SQIVND, per germline (reference sequence). The CDR3 here is CASSIIPPPRPGTDTYEQYF. In DNA, the CDR3 is TGTGCCAGTAGTATAATCCCCCCCCCCCGGCCCGGGACAGACACCTACGAGCAGTACTTC.

The chain couples TRBV30 to TRBJ2-7; tentatively, D is TRBD2 (6 bases). Looked up from germline, CDR1 is GTSNPN and CDR2 is SVGIG (reference sequence). The length of the CDR3 is 12 residues. Trimming stripped 2 bases from V and 4 bases from J, with 9 bases between. The CDR3 DNA follows: TGTGCCTGGAGTCAAGCGGGTTACGAGCAGTACTTC. Amino acid sequence: CAWSQAGYEQYF.

In DNA, the CDR3 is TGTGCCAGCAGTCCGACAGTGGTCCAAGAGACCCAGTACTTC. Translation: CASSPTVVQETQYF. The chain combines TRBV2 with TRBJ2-5; TRBD1 might be the D (5 bases). Germline V gives CDR1 SNHLY, CDR2 FYNNEI. The length of the CDR3 is 14 residues. Trimming removed 5 bases from V and 1 base from J, with 11 bases in between.

J is TRBJ2-2 and V is TRBV6-5; 7 nucleotides agree with TRBD1. The CDR3 sequence is 17 residues long. The V gene's germline CDR1 is MNHEY and CDR2 SVGAGI. Trimming took 6 bases from V and 2 from J; bases not matched to a gene: 12. The CDR3 sequence is CASRHSSGGFNTGELFF. CDR3 DNA: TGTGCCAGCAGACACAGTTCAGGGGGTTTTAACACCGGGGAGCTGTTTTTT.

This clonotype was observed a single time. The V and J genes are TRBV5-1 and TRBJ2-1, with D unresolved. V shed 7 bases and J shed 8 bases, with 19 bases lying between them. The CDR3 totals 14 residues. Germline V gives CDR1 SGHRS, CDR2 YFSETQ. DNA for the CDR3: TGCGCCAGCTTCCGGACCACAGATCGGGATGAGCAGTTCTTC. This translates into CASFRTTDRDEQFF.

This clonotype was counted between two and nine times. V usage is TRBV12-3 or TRBV12-4 and J usage is TRBJ1-2; D gene uncertain. CDR3 length: 13 residues. The germline V and J ends were trimmed by 10 bases and 0 bases, with 12 bases remaining between them. CDR3 DNA: TGTGCCACCGACATGAAAACTAACTATGGCTACACCTTC. Its translation: CATDMKTNYGYTF.

This chain links TRBV19 with TRBJ2-1; perhaps D is TRBD1 or TRBD2 (6 bases each). The CDR3 has 16 amino acids. Per the germline V gene, CDR1 is LNHDA and CDR2 is SQIVND (reference sequence). V was cut by 6 bases and J by 0 bases, with 15 bases left in between. CDR3 sequence reads: CASRRGATSSYNEQFF. Written as DNA, the CDR3 is TGTGCCAGTAGGAGGGGGGCGACAAGCTCCTACAATGAGCAGTTCTTC.

V is TRBV7-2 and J is TRBJ2-7; perhaps TRBD2 as D (6 bases). Per the germline V gene, CDR1 is SGHTA and CDR2 is FQGNSA. V gave up 3 bases and J gave up 5 bases, with 17 bases separating them. This CDR3 is 15 amino acids long. CDR3 loop: CASSFGQAGFDEQYF. The DNA for the CDR3 is TGTGCCAGCAGCTTTGGGCAGGCGGGGTTCGACGAGCAGTACTTC.

The chain combines TRBV7-2 with TRBJ2-2, with D maybe TRBD2 (6 bases). The CDR3 has 17 amino acids. Trimming left V 4 bases short and J 6 bases short, with 21 bases between. CDR1 and CDR2 from the germline V gene are SGHTA and FQGNSA. The CDR3 spells CASSSGSGTVRSGELFF. In nucleotides, the CDR3 is TGTGCCAGCAGCTCAGGGTCAGGGACTGTTCGATCCGGGGAGCTGTTTTTT.

V gene TRBV30 combines with J gene TRBJ2-7; the match to TRBD1 covers 10 bases. CDR1 is GTSNPN and CDR2 is SVGIG in the germline V gene (reference sequence). The CDR3 has 14 amino acids. The V gene end was trimmed by 3 bases and the J gene end by 5 bases; junction bases not matched to a gene: 7. In DNA form, the CDR3 reads TGTGCCTGGAGGAATGACAGGGGGCTACACGAGCAGTACTTC. Encoded protein: CAWRNDRGLHEQYF. The complete variable domain, with remaining parts taken from reference TRBV30 and TRBJ2-7, reads SQTIHQWPATLVQPVGSPLSLECTVEGTSNPNLYWYRQAAGRGLQLLFYSVGIGQISSEVPQNLSASRPQDRQFILSSKKLLLSDSGFYLCAWRNDRGLHEQYFGPGTRLTVT.

In its sample, this clonotype was seen a few times. The chain recombines TRBV6-5 with TRBJ2-1, with TRBD2 matching 12 bases. The germline V gene encodes CDR1 MNHEY and CDR2 SVGAGI. V was clipped by 5 bases and J by 9 bases; unmatched bases: 11. The CDR3 is 16 residues long. DNA for the CDR3: TGTGCCAGCAGTGCCTCGCTAGCGGGAGGGCTGGTTGAGCAGTTCTTC. Amino acids: CASSASLAGGLVEQFF.

V is TRBV5-1 and J is TRBJ2-1; D remains ambiguous. Between the trimmed V and J ends, which lost 6 bases and 0 bases, there was a span of 13 bases. The CDR3 extends over 15 amino acids. Per germline, CDR1 SGHRS and CDR2 YFSETQ. Here the CDR3 DNA reads TGCGCCAGCACTCCGCGGTCTAGCTCCTACAATGAGCAGTTCTTC. It is translated as CASTPRSSSYNEQFF. The full variable domain, its missing parts supplied by reference TRBV5-1 and TRBJ2-1, is KAGVTQTPRYLIKTRGQQVTLSCSPISGHRSVSWYQQTPGQGLQFLFEYFSETQRNKGNFPGRFSGRQFSNSRSEMNVSTLELGDSALYLCASTPRSSSYNEQFFGPGTRLTVL.

The chain employs TRBV29-1 and TRBJ2-5, with 9 bases matching TRBD1. The germline gives CDR1 SQVTM, CDR2 ANQGSEA. V dropped 7 bases and J dropped 4; count of bases not matched to a gene: 7. The CDR3 extends over 13 amino acids. This CDR3 is CSGNRGLTETQYF. In DNA, the CDR3 is TGCAGCGGGAACAGGGGGCTAACAGAGACCCAGTACTTC.

The V and J genes are TRBV6-2 or TRBV6-3 and TRBJ2-1; D ambiguous. The CDR3 has 15 amino acids. From germline, CDR1 is MNHEY and CDR2 SVGEGT. V dropped 6 bases and J dropped 9 bases, with 21 bases sitting between them. The CDR3 nucleotides read TGTGCCAGCAGCTCCAACCTTCTAGTTCGCGGTGAGCAGTTCTTC. Amino acid sequence: CASSSNLLVRGEQFF.

The CDR3 here is CASSPGLHTDTQYF. The CDR3 DNA follows: TGTGCCAGTAGTCCCGGACTCCACACAGATACGCAGTATTTT. The chain couples TRBV19 to TRBJ2-3; possible D gene TRBD2, 5 bases. Germline CDR1 LNHDA, CDR2 SQIVND (reference sequence). Trimming took 5 bases from V and 2 from J, leaving 11 bases between them. The CDR3 totals 14 residues.

This clonotype came up a few times. The CDR3 is CASSLAGYYGYTF. The CDR3 DNA follows: TGTGCCAGCAGCTTGGCAGGGTACTATGGCTACACCTTC. The gene calls are TRBV5-5 and TRBJ1-2, with D possibly being TRBD1 (5 bases). From germline, CDR1 is SGHKS and CDR2 YYEKEE (reference sequence). V dropped 0 bases and J dropped 3 bases, with 6 bases sitting between them. The CDR3 is 13 residues long.